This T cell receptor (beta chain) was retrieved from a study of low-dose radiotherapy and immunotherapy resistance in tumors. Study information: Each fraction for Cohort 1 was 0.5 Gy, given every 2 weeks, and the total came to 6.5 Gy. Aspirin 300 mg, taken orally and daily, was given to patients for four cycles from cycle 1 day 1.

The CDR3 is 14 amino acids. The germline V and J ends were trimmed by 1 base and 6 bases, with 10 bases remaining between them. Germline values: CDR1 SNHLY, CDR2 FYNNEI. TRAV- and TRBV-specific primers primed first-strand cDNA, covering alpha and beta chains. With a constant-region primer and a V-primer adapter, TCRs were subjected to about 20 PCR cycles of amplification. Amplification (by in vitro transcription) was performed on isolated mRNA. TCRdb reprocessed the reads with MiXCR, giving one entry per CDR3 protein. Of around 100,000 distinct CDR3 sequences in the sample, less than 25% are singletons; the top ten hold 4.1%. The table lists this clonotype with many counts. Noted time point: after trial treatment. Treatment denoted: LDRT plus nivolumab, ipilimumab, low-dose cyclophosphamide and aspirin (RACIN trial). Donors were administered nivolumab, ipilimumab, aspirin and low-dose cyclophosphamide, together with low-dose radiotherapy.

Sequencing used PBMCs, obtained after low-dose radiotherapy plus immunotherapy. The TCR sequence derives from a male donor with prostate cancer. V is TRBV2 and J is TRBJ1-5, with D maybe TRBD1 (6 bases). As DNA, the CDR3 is TGTGCCAGCAGTGAAGACAGGGAAACTCAGCCCCAGCATTTT. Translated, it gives CASSEDRETQPQHF.